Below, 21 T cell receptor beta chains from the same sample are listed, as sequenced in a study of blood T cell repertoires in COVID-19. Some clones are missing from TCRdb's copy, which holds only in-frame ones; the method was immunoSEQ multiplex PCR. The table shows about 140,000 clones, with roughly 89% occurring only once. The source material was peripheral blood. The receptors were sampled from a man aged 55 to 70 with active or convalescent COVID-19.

For the CDR3, the DNA is TGTGCCAGCAGTTACTCGAGCGAGCAGGAGCAGTACTTC. Its protein product is CASSYSSEQEQYF. The V gene is TRBV6-2 or TRBV6-3, the J gene TRBJ2-7; D is uncertain. The germline CDR1 and CDR2 sequences are MNHEY and SVGEGT. Trimming stripped 0 bases from V and 7 bases from J, with 10 bases between. The CDR3 loop spans 13 amino acids.

CDR3 in amino acids: CASSATSGRAGELFF. In DNA form, the CDR3 reads TGTGCCAGCAGTGCGACTAGCGGGAGAGCCGGGGAGCTGTTTTTT. The chain employs TRBV2 and TRBJ2-2; 12 nucleotides line up with TRBD2. V lost 4 bases, J lost 6 bases, and 3 bases stayed unmatched. The CDR3 totals 15 residues. Germline V lookup: CDR1 SNHLY, CDR2 FYNNEI.

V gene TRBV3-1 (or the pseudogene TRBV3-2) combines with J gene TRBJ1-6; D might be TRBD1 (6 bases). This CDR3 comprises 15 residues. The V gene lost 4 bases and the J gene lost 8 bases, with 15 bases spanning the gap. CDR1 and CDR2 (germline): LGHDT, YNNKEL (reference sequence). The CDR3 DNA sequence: TGTGCCAGCAGCCCTCTCCGGGACACCGATTCACCCCTCCACTTT. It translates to CASSPLRDTDSPLHF.

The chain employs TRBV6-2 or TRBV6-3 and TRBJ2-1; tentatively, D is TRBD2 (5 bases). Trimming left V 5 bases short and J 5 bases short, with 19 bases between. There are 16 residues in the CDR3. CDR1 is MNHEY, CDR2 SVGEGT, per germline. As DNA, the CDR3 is TGTGCCAGCAGTCGCCCCGGGGTCGCGGTGAACAATGAGCAGTTCTTC. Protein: CASSRPGVAVNNEQFF.

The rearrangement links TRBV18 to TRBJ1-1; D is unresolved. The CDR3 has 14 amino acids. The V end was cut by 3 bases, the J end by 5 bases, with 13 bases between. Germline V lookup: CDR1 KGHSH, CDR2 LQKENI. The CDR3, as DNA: TGTGCCAGCTCACCTCCCTTCACGGTGACTGAAGCTTTCTTT. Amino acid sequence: CASSPPFTVTEAFF.

The CDR3 nucleotides read TGTGCCAGCTGGACTACCACTGAAGCTTTCTTT. It codes for CASWTTTEAFF. V and J are TRBV6-5 and TRBJ1-1; D ambiguous. This CDR3 region has 11 residues. V was shortened by 8 bases and J by 4 bases, with 8 bases between the two germline ends. CDR1 and CDR2 (germline): MNHEY, SVGAGI.

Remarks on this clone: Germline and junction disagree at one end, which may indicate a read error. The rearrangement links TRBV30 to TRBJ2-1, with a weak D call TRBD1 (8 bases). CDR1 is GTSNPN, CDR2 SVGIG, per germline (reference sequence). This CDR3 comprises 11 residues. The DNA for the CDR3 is TGTGCCTGGAGTATCGGACAGGGAGGGCTCTTC. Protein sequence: CAWSIGQGGLF.

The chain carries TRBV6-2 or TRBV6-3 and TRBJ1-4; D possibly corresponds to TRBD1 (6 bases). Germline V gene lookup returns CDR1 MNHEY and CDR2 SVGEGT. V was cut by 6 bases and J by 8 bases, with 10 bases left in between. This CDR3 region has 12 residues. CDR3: CASSRGGEKLFF. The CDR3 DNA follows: TGTGCCAGCAGCAGGGGTGGCGAAAAACTGTTTTTT.

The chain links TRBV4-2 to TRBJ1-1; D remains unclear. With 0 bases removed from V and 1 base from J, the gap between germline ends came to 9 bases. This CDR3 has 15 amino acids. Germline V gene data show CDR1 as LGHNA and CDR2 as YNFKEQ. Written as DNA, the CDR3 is TGTGCCAGCAGCCAAGAGAGCAGGCCGAACACTGAAGCTTTCTTT. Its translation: CASSQESRPNTEAFF.

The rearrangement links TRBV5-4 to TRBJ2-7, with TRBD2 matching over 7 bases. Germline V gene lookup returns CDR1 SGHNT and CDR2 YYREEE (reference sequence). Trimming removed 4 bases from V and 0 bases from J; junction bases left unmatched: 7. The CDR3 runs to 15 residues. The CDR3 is CASSLGGPSSYEQYF. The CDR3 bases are TGTGCCAGCAGCCTGGGAGGGCCTAGCTCCTACGAGCAGTACTTC.

The CDR3 protein is CASSLEGASNQPQHF. For the CDR3, the DNA is TGCGCCAGCAGCTTGGAGGGAGCCAGCAATCAGCCCCAGCATTTT. The chain has TRBV5-1 and TRBJ1-5; the D is unclear. The CDR3 sequence is 15 residues long. V was trimmed by 0 bases and J by 1 base, leaving 8 bases between them. Germline V gene lookup returns CDR1 SGHRS and CDR2 YFSETQ.

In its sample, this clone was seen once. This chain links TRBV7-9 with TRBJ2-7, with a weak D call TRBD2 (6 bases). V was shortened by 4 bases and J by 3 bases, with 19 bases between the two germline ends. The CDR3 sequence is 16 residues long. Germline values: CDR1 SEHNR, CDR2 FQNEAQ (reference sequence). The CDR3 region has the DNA TGTGCCAGCAGCTCACCGGGACTCCCGAGGGGCTACGAGCAGTACTTC. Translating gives CASSSPGLPRGYEQYF.

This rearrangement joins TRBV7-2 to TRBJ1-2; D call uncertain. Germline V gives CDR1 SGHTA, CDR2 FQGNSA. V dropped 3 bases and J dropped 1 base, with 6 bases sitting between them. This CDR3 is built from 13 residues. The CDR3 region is CASSFEGNYGYTF. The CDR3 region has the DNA TGTGCCAGCAGCTTTGAGGGTAACTATGGCTACACCTTC.

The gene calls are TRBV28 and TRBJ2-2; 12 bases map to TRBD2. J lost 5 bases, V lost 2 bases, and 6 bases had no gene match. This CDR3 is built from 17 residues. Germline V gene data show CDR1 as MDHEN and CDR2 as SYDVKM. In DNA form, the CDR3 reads TGTGCCAGCAGTTTACTAGCGGGAGGGCCAGGTACCGGGGAGCTGTTTTTT. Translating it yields CASSLLAGGPGTGELFF.

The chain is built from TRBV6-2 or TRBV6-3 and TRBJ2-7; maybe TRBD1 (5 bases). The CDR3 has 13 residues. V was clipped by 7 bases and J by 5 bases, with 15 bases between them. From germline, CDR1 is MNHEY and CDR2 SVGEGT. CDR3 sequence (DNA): TGTGCCAGCACCCCCCAGGGTAACGACGAGCAGTACTTC. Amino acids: CASTPQGNDEQYF.

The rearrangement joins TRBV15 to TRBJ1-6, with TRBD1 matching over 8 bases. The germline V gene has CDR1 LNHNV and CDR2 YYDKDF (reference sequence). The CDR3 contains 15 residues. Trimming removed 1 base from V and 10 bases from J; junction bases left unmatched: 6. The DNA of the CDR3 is TGTGCCACCAGCAGAGCCGTCAGGGGGCAATCACCCCTCCACTTT. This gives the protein CATSRAVRGQSPLHF.

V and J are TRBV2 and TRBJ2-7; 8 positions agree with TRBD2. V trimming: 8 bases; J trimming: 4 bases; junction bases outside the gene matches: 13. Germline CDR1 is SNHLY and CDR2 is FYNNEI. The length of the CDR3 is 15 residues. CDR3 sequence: CASCAAGDVDYEQYF. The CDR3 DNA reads TGTGCCAGCTGTGCAGCGGGAGACGTGGATTACGAGCAGTACTTC.

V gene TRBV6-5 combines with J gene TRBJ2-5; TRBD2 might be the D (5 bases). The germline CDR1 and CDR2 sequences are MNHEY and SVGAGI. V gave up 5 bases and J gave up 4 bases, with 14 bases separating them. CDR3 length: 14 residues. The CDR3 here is CASSTQRGGETQYF. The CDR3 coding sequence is TGTGCCAGCAGTACCCAGAGAGGAGGAGAGACCCAGTACTTC.

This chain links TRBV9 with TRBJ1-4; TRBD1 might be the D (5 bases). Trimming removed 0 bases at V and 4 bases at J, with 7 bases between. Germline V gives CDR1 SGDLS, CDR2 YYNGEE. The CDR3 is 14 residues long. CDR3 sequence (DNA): TGTGCCAGCAGCGTAGGACAGAGTAATGAAAAACTGTTTTTT. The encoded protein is CASSVGQSNEKLFF.

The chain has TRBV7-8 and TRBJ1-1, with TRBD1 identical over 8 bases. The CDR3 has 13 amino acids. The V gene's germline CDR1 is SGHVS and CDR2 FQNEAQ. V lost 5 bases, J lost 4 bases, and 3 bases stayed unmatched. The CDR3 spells CASSRRGPTEAFF. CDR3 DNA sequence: TGTGCCAGCAGCCGCAGGGGGCCCACTGAAGCTTTCTTT. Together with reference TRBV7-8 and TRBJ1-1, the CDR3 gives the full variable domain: GAGVSQSPRYKVAKRGQDVALRCDPISGHVSLFWYQQALGQGPEFLTYFQNEAQLDKSGLPSDRFFAERPEGSVSTLKIQRTQQEDSAVYLCASSRRGPTEAFFGQGTRLTVV.

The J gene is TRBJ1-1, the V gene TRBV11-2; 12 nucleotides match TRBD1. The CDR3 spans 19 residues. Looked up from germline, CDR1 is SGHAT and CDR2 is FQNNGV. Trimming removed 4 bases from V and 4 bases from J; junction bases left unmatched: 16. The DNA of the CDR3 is TGTGCCAGCAGCTCCGGAAGAGGGACAGGGGGCGAACTCCGCACTGAAGCTTTCTTT. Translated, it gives CASSSGRGTGGELRTEAFF. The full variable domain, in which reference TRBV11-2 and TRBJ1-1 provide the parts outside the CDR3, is EAGVAQSPRYKIIEKRQSVAFWCNPISGHATLYWYQQILGQGPKLLIQFQNNGVVDDSQLPKDRFSAERLKGVDSTLKIQPAKLEDSAVYLCASSSGRGTGGELRTEAFFGQGTRLTVV.